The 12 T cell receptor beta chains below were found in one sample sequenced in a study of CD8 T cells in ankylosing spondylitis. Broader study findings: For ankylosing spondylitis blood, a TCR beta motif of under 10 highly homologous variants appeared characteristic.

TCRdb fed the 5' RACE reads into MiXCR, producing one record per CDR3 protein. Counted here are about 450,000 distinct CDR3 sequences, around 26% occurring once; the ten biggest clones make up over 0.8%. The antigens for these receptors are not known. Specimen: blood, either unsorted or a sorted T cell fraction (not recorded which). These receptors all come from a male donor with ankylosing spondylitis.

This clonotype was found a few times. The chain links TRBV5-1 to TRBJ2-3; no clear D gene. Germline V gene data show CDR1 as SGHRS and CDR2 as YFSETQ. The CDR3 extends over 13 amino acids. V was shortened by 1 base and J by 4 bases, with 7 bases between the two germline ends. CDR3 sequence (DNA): TGCGCCAGCAGCTTGTCGGCCTCAGATACGCAGTATTTT. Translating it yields CASSLSASDTQYF.

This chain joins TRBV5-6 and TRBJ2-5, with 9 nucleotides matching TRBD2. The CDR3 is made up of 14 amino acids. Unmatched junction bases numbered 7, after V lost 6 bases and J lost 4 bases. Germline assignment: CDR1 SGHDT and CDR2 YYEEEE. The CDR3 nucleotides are TGTGCCAGCAAGTGGCGGGGGGGTGGAGAGACCCAGTACTTC. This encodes CASKWRGGGETQYF.

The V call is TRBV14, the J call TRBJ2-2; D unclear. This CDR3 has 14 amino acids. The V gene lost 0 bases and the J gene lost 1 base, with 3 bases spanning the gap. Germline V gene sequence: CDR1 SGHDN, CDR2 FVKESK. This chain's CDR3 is CASSQEWNTGELFF. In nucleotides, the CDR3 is TGTGCCAGCAGCCAAGAGTGGAACACCGGGGAGCTGTTTTTT.

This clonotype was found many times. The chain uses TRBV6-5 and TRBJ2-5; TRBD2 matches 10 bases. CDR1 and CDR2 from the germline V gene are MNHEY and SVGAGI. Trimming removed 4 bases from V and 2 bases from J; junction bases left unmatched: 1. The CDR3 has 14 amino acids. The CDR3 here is CASSWTSGQETQYF. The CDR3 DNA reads TGTGCCAGCAGTTGGACTAGCGGTCAAGAGACCCAGTACTTC.

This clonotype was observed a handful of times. The CDR3 bases are TGCAGTGCCCCGGGACAGGGGTCCTACAATGAGCAGTTCTTC. Amino acid sequence: CSAPGQGSYNEQFF. This chain uses TRBV20-1 with TRBJ2-1, with 10 bases identical to TRBD1. J was trimmed by 1 base and V by 6 bases; bases with no gene match: 3. From germline, CDR1 is DFQATT and CDR2 SNEGSKA (reference sequence). The CDR3 is 14 residues long.

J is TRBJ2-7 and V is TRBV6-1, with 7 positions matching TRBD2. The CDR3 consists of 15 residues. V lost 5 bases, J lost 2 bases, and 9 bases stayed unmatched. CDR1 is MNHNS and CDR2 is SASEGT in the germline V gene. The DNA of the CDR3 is TGTGCCAGCAGTACGACAAGGCGGGGGACCTACGAGCAGTACGTC. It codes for CASSTTRRGTYEQYV.

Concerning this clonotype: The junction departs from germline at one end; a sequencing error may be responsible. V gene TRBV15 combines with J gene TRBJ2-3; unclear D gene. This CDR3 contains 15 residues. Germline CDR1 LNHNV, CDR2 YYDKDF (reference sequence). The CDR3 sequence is CATSRDFLGTYTQYF. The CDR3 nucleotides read TGTGCCACCAGCAGAGATTTCCTTGGCACATATACGCAGTATTTT.

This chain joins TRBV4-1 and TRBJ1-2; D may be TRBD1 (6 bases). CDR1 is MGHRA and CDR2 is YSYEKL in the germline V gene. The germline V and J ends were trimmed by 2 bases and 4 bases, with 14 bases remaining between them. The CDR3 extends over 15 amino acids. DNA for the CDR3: TGCGCCAGCAGCCAAAGGGGGGGGGAAAGCTATGGCTACACCTTC. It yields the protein CASSQRGGESYGYTF.

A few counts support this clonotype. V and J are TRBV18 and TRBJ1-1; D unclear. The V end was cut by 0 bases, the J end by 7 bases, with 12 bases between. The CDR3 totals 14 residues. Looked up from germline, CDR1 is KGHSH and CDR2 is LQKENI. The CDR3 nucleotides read TGTGCCAGCTCACCACCGGCCCACAGAGTTGAAGCTTTCTTT. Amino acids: CASSPPAHRVEAFF.

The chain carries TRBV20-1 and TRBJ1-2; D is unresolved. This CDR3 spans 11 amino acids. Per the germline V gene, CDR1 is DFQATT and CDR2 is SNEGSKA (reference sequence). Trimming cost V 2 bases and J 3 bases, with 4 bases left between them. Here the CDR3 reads CSARWDYGYTF. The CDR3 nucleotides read TGCAGTGCTAGATGGGACTATGGCTACACCTTC.

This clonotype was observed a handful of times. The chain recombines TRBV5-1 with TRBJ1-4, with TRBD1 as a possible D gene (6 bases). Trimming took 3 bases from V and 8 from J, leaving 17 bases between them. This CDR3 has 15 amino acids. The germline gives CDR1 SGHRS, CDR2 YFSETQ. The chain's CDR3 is CASSYSQGTMEKLFF. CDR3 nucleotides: TGCGCCAGCAGCTACTCCCAGGGGACGATGGAAAAACTGTTTTTT.

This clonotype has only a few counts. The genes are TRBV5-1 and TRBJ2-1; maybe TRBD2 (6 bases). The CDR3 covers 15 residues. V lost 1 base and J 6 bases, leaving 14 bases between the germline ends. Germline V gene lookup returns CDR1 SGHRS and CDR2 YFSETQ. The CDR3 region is CASSLLRERSNEQFF. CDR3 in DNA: TGCGCCAGCAGCTTGTTACGGGAGAGGAGCAATGAGCAGTTCTTC.